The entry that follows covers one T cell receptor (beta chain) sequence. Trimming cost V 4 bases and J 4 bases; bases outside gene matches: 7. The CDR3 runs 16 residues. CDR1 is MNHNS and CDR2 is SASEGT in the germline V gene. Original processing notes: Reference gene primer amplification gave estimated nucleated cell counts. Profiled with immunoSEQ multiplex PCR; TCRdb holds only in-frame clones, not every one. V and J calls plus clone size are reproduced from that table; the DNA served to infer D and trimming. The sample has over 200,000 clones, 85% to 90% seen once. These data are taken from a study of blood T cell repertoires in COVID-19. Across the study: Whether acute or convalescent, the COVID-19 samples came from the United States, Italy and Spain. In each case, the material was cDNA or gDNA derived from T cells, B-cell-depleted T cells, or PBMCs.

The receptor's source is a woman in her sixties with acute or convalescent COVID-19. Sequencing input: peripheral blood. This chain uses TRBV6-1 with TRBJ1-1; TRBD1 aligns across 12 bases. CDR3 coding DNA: TGTGCCAGCAGTGCGGGACAGGGGGCTTGGGGCACTGAAGCTTTCTTT. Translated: CASSAGQGAWGTEAFF.